There are a few counts of the clone carrying this TCR beta chain. Using immunoSEQ multiplex PCR, the repertoire was profiled, and TCRdb retains in-frame clones only, with some absent. The sample contains about 76,000 clones, around 85% of which appear only once. The sample belongs to a study of blood T cell repertoires in COVID-19. Looking at the study overall: Samples representing acute and convalescent COVID-19 were sourced from the United States, Italy and Spain. In each case, the material was cDNA or gDNA derived from T cells, B-cell-depleted T cells, or PBMCs.

Germline loops: CDR1 LGHDT, CDR2 YNNKEL (reference sequence). V was shortened by 4 bases and J by 4 bases, with 18 bases between the two germline ends. The CDR3 has 16 residues. What was sequenced was peripheral blood. The chain couples TRBV3-1 (or the pseudogene TRBV3-2) to TRBJ2-3; D call uncertain. The source is a man aged 45-60 years with COVID-19, enrolled during active disease. The CDR3 nucleotides are TGTGCCAGCAGCCCATGGGTCGTGAACCAGGCAGATACGCAGTATTTT. Its translation is CASSPWVVNQADTQYF.